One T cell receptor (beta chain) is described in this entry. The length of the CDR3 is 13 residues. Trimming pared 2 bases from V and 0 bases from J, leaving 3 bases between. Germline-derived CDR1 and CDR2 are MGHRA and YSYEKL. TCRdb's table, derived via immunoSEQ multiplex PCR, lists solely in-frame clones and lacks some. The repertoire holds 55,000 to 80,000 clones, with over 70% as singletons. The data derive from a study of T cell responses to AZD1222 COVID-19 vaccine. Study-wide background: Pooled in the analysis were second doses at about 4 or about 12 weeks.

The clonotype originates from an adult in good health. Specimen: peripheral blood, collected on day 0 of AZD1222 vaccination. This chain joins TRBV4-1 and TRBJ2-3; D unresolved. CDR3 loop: CASSQPSTDTQYF. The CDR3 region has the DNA TGCGCCAGCAGCCAACCTAGCACAGATACGCAGTATTTT.